This TCR beta chain originates from a study of T cell repertoires in cytomegalovirus infection. Study as a whole: Use of recently identified HLA-C-restricted and well-studied HLA-B-restricted CMV epitopes was part of the study.

There are 14 residues in the CDR3. The V segment lost 7 bases and the J segment 5 bases; nucleotides outside the gene matches: 8. TCRdb independently ran MiXCR on the reads; one entry per CDR3 protein. The sample lists some 920,000 distinct CDR3 sequences, 30% to 40% occurring once. About this clonotype itself: Its target is unknown.

The study's findings and limits: Accumulated public TCR beta family frequency recognized individuals carrying CMV together with the relevant HLA. Across the ex vivo response, the dominant clonotypes were HLA-C-restricted CMV-specific TCR beta clonotypes.

The sequencing used cultured CD8+ T cells from PBMCs, collected from culture after CMV antigen stimulation. The receptor comes from a human donor in good health (CMV status not recorded). Some clones in this sample may be carry-over from other donors' samples. J is TRBJ2-1 and V is TRBV12-3 or TRBV12-4; TRBD2 matches at 7 bases. CDR3 DNA: TGTGCCAGCACCTGGGGGGGGGGGAACAATGAGCAGTTCTTC. Its translation is CASTWGGGNNEQFF.